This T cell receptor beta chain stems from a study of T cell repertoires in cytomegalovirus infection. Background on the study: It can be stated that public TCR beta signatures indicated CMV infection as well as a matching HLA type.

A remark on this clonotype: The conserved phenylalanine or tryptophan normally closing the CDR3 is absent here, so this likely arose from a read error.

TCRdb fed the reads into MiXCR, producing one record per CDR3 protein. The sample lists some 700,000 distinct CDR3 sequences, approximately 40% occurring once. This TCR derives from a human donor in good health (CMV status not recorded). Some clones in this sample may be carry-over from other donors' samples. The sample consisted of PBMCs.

The CDR3, as DNA: TGTGCCACCAGCAGAGATCAAAGGGCGGGAGGTCTTAATGAGCAGTTCTTA. This gives the protein CATSRDQRAGGLNEQFL. The chain links TRBV15 to TRBJ2-1, with 8 bases that match TRBD2. Trimming at V came to 0 bases and at J to 7 bases, leaving 11 bases not matched to a gene. CDR1 LNHNV and CDR2 YYDKDF come from the germline V gene (reference sequence). This CDR3 spans 17 amino acids.